This T cell receptor (beta chain) was profiled in a study of T cell responses to AZD1222 COVID-19 vaccine. There are 15 residues in the CDR3. V shed 5 bases and J 0 bases; nucleotides not matched to a gene: 6. Germline V gene lookup returns CDR1 LNHDA and CDR2 SQIVND (reference sequence). Profiling relied on immunoSEQ multiplex PCR, and the TCRdb table lists in-frame clones only, not all of them. The profile shows about 120,000 clones, about nine tenths of them singletons. The chain couples TRBV19 to TRBJ1-1, with 7 positions matching TRBD1. The origin of this receptor is an adult in good health. The input for sequencing was peripheral blood, taken on day 0 of AZD1222 vaccination. In nucleotides, the CDR3 is TGTGCCAGTAGTTTACAGGGGCCAGTGAACACTGAAGCTTTCTTT. Its protein product is CASSLQGPVNTEAFF. The entire variable domain, with the rest obtained from reference TRBV19 and TRBJ1-1, is as follows: DGGITQSPKYLFRKEGQNVTLSCEQNLNHDAMYWYRQDPGQGLRLIYYSQIVNDFQKGDIAEGYSVSREKKESFPLTVTSAQKNPTAFYLCASSLQGPVNTEAFFGQGTRLTVV.